This TCR beta chain was profiled in a study of T cell changes during pregnancy in multiple sclerosis. Clones were read by immunoSEQ multiplex PCR, and TCRdb kept only the in-frame ones, dropping some. Of about 67,000 clones listed, approximately 89% are singletons. V was cut by 3 bases and J by 1 base, with 7 bases left in between. The germline V gene has CDR1 SGHDT and CDR2 YYEEEE. The CDR3 extends over 13 amino acids. Sequencing used peripheral blood, obtained in the second trimester of pregnancy. The TCR sequence derives from a female donor with multiple sclerosis, enrolled in a pregnancy study. The chain links TRBV5-6 to TRBJ2-5; D might be TRBD2 (5 bases). The CDR3 protein is CASSSRGQETQYF. CDR3 DNA: TGTGCCAGCAGCTCCCGGGGCCAAGAGACCCAGTACTTC. The variable domain in full, completed from reference TRBV5-6 and TRBJ2-5, reads DAGVTQSPTHLIKTRGQQVTLRCSPKSGHDTVSWYQQALGQGPQFIFQYYEEEERQRGNFPDRFSGHQFPNYSSELNVNALLLGDSALYLCASSSRGQETQYFGPGTRLLVL.